The clone carrying this T cell receptor (beta chain) came up a few times. Its antigen is unidentified. J was trimmed by 7 bases and V by 6 bases; bases with no gene match: 8. The CDR3 sequence is 14 residues long. Germline lookup yields CDR1 MNHEY and CDR2 SVGAGI. The data were obtained in a study of PD-1 blockade in classical Hodgkin lymphoma. Study-level findings and limits: Compared with baseline, CD4+ but not CD8+ TCR diversity had risen significantly by C4D1.

Clones were read by immunoSEQ multiplex PCR, and TCRdb kept only the in-frame ones, dropping some. The sample has 150,000 or so clones; about 78% are singletons. Every patient experienced relapse after autologous stem cell transplantation, and brentuximab vedotin exposure varied. Material: peripheral blood mononuclear cells (PBMCs), obtained before the second cycle of nivolumab. The chain couples TRBV6-5 to TRBJ1-2; 10 nucleotides agree with TRBD1. The source is a human donor with classical Hodgkin lymphoma. The CDR3 protein is CASSPTGGARGYTF. The CDR3 DNA follows: TGTGCCAGCAGCCCGACAGGGGGCGCCCGTGGCTACACCTTC.